Following are 9 T cell receptor beta chains from one sample sequenced in a study of blood T cells in healthy people across ages. The second PCR ran roughly 6 to 11 cycles with a sample-barcoded 5' primer and J-beta primers. TCRdb ran MiXCR on the 5' RACE reads and lists one entry per CDR3 protein. Of 1.5 million to 2 million distinct CDR3 sequences listed, about 50% are singletons. Sequenced: blood. The origin of the receptors is a woman between 40 and 55 years old in good health.

J is TRBJ2-4 and V is TRBV7-9; 8 bases align to TRBD1. This CDR3 has 17 residues. Trimming at V came to 5 bases and at J to 0 bases, leaving 9 bases not matched to a gene. Per the germline V gene, CDR1 is SEHNR and CDR2 is FQNEAQ (reference sequence). The CDR3 protein is CASSGTGALLAKNIQYF. CDR3 nucleotides: TGTGCCAGCAGCGGGACAGGCGCACTACTAGCCAAAAACATTCAGTACTTC. The complete variable domain, with remaining parts taken from reference TRBV7-9 and TRBJ2-4, reads DTGVSQNPRHKITKRGQNVTFRCDPISEHNRLYWYRQTLGQGPEFLTYFQNEAQLEKSRLLSDRFSAERPKGSFSTLEIQRTEQGDSAMYLCASSGTGALLAKNIQYFGAGTRLSVL.

This clonotype was detected only a few times. V and J are TRBV9 and TRBJ2-5; D may be TRBD1 (6 bases). CDR3 length: 16 amino acids. Germline loops: CDR1 SGDLS, CDR2 YYNGEE. Trimming took off 1 base at V and 4 bases at J, with 17 bases between the two ends. As DNA, the CDR3 is TGTGCCAGCAGCGTACCAGCCGGGGTGGGGGCAGAGACCCAGTACTTC. Protein: CASSVPAGVGAETQYF.

This clonotype appeared a few times. The chain has TRBV6-6 and TRBJ1-1; D not resolved. Trimming took 0 bases from V and 1 from J, leaving 9 bases between them. Germline V gene lookup returns CDR1 MNHNY and CDR2 SVGAGI (reference sequence). The CDR3 has 15 residues. In nucleotides, the CDR3 is TGTGCCAGCAGTTACTCGAGGGTTTCGAACACTGAAGCTTTCTTT. This codes for CASSYSRVSNTEAFF.

Only a few counts were recorded for this clonotype. The chain links TRBV28 to TRBJ2-1; D could derive from TRBD1 or TRBD2 (6 bases each). The CDR3 runs 15 residues. Germline CDR1 and CDR2: MDHEN and SYDVKM. V was pared by 2 bases and J by 4 bases, with 12 bases between. CDR3 bases: TGTGCCAGCAGTTTAAGGGGGGACTGGTACAATGAGCAGTTCTTC. Translated, it gives CASSLRGDWYNEQFF.

This clonotype has only a few counts. This chain uses TRBV12-3 or TRBV12-4 with TRBJ2-5; 7 bases are a match to TRBD1. CDR3 length: 15 residues. The ends lost 1 base at V and 2 bases at J; junction bases unmatched: 4. This CDR3 reads CASSLEGATQETQYF. In DNA form, the CDR3 reads TGTGCCAGCAGTTTAGAGGGGGCAACTCAAGAGACCCAGTACTTC.

This clonotype has only one observation. Here the CDR3 reads CSASFSGGVKEQYF. In DNA form, the CDR3 reads TGCAGTGCTAGCTTTAGCGGGGGGGTAAAGGAGCAGTACTTC. This chain uses TRBV20-1 with TRBJ2-5; 11 positions agree with TRBD2. This CDR3 is 14 amino acids long. The V gene end was trimmed by 3 bases and the J gene end by 11 bases; junction bases not matched to a gene: 11. Germline V gene lookup returns CDR1 DFQATT and CDR2 SNEGSKA (reference sequence).

The chain links TRBV5-1 to TRBJ2-1, with 8 bases that match TRBD2. Trimming at V came to 0 bases and at J to 5 bases, leaving 1 base not matched to a gene. There are 14 residues in the CDR3. The germline CDR1 and CDR2 sequences are SGHRS and YFSETQ. The CDR3 region has the DNA TGCGCCAGCAGCTTGGTGACTAGCGACAATGAGCAGTTCTTC. This codes for CASSLVTSDNEQFF.

The rearrangement links TRBV28 to TRBJ1-2; weak D call: TRBD1 (5 bases). The CDR3 contains 16 residues. Per germline, CDR1 MDHEN and CDR2 SYDVKM. The V gene lost 5 bases and the J gene lost 2 bases, with 18 bases spanning the gap. The CDR3 DNA reads as TGTGCCAGCAGTCCGCTAACAGGCGAAGCAAACTATGGCTACACCTTC. Protein sequence: CASSPLTGEANYGYTF.

CDR3 in amino acids: CASSDNRGIDGYTF. CDR3 coding DNA: TGTGCCAGCAGCGATAACAGGGGGATTGATGGCTACACCTTC. This chain joins TRBV2 and TRBJ1-2; 8 bases are a match to TRBD1. The junction had 9 bases not matched to a gene; V was cut back by 6 bases and J by 6 bases. This CDR3 contains 14 residues. Germline values: CDR1 SNHLY, CDR2 FYNNEI.